A single sample is the source of the 14 T cell receptor beta chains below, sequenced in a study of blood T cells in healthy people across ages. Together with a sample-barcoded 5' primer, a J-beta primer mix was included in a second PCR lasting about 7 to 11 cycles. TCRdb re-analysed the 5' RACE reads in MiXCR, keeping a single row per CDR3 protein. The table shows about 780,000 distinct CDR3 sequences, with about a quarter occurring only once. The data were also submitted as part of a second study, on T cells of mothers and their children.

Sequencing used blood. The origin of the receptors is a boy between 10 and 17 years old in good health.

This clonotype occurred a few times. The J gene is TRBJ2-7, the V gene TRBV6-5; possibly TRBD2 for D (5 bases). The CDR3 is made up of 16 amino acids. Trimming left V 0 bases short and J 0 bases short, with 12 bases between. CDR1 is MNHEY, CDR2 SVGAGI, per germline. The CDR3 is CASSYSLAGSSYEQYF. The CDR3, as DNA: TGTGCCAGCAGTTACTCGTTGGCGGGTAGCTCCTACGAGCAGTACTTC.

This clonotype came up many times. The chain carries TRBV7-2 and TRBJ2-5; D is uncertain. The V gene lost 4 bases and the J gene lost 2 bases, with 20 bases spanning the gap. Germline lookup yields CDR1 SGHTA and CDR2 FQGNSA. The CDR3 length is 17 residues. CDR3 sequence: CASSSSLWAPQQETQYF. The CDR3 DNA is TGTGCCAGCAGCTCCTCACTGTGGGCACCACAACAAGAGACCCAGTACTTC.

This clonotype came up a few times. CDR3 residues: CASSPGQKNSPLHF. The CDR3 nucleotides are TGTGCCAGCAGTCCCGGACAGAAAAATTCACCCCTCCACTTT. The chain uses TRBV12-3 or TRBV12-4 and TRBJ1-6, with D perhaps TRBD1 (6 bases). The germline V and J ends were trimmed by 5 bases and 7 bases, with 12 bases remaining between them. This CDR3 has 14 amino acids.

J is TRBJ2-7 and V is TRBV4-2; D gene uncertain. Trimming cost V 8 bases and J 7 bases, with 12 bases left between them. The CDR3 spans 11 residues. The germline V gene encodes CDR1 LGHNA and CDR2 YNFKEQ. CDR3 region: CASRRAGEQYF. The CDR3 nucleotides read TGTGCCAGCCGCCGGGCCGGTGAGCAGTACTTC.

The V call is TRBV6-2 or TRBV6-3, the J call TRBJ2-5; weak D call: TRBD2 (6 bases). Trimming shortened V by 5 bases and J by 2 bases, and 9 bases separated the two germline ends. The germline gives CDR1 MNHEY, CDR2 SVGEGT. This CDR3 has 13 residues. The CDR3 sequence is CASSREPQETQYF. DNA for the CDR3: TGTGCCAGCAGTCGGGAGCCACAAGAGACCCAGTACTTC.

The V and J genes are TRBV18 and TRBJ2-7; 7 bases map to TRBD1. V gave up 6 bases and J gave up 1 base; unmatched junction bases: 12. Germline-derived CDR1 and CDR2 are KGHSH and LQKENI. The CDR3 is made up of 16 amino acids. The CDR3 sequence: CASSLTSPGQSYEQYF. CDR3 DNA sequence: TGTGCCAGCTCTCTTACCTCACCGGGACAGTCCTACGAGCAGTACTTC.

The chain carries TRBV6-5 and TRBJ2-5, with D perhaps TRBD1 (7 bases). The length of the CDR3 is 15 residues. Looked up from germline, CDR1 is MNHEY and CDR2 is SVGAGI. The germline V and J ends were trimmed by 6 bases and 2 bases, with 16 bases remaining between them. CDR3 loop: CASSYAGQPQETQYF. The CDR3 region has the DNA TGTGCCAGCAGCTACGCGGGACAGCCACAAGAGACCCAGTACTTC.

This chain connects TRBV6-5 to TRBJ2-3; TRBD1 might be the D (5 bases). The CDR3 runs to 13 residues. In germline, CDR1 is MNHEY, CDR2 SVGAGI. With 4 bases removed from V and 2 bases from J, the gap between germline ends came to 7 bases. CDR3 loop: CASSLQVTDTQYF. The CDR3 DNA follows: TGTGCCAGCAGTTTACAGGTCACAGATACGCAGTATTTT.

The sample holds a few counts of this clonotype. The chain links TRBV20-1 to TRBJ2-5, with no clear D. The J call may not be correct, given that the DNA end is closer to TRBJ2-1. The germline V gene has CDR1 DFQATT and CDR2 SNEGSKA (reference sequence). CDR3 length equals 14 residues. The CDR3 loop reads CSASDTNPYNEQFF. For the CDR3, the DNA is TGCAGTGCCTCTGACACCAATCCCTACAATGAGCAGTTCTTC.

Worth noting for this clonotype: The junction differs from germline at one of its ends, possibly a read error. This chain joins TRBV5-5 and TRBJ2-5, with 10 positions matching TRBD2. The CDR3 runs to 17 residues. The germline V gene encodes CDR1 SGHKS and CDR2 YYEKEE (reference sequence). The CDR3 is CASSLGGAGGWGETPYF. CDR3 DNA sequence: TGTGCCAGCAGCTTGGGAGGAGCGGGGGGGTGGGGAGAGACCCCGTACTTC.

The chain joins TRBV27 to TRBJ2-7; TRBD1 aligns across 9 bases. The CDR3 is made up of 14 amino acids. CDR1 and CDR2 (germline): MNHEY, SMNVEV (reference sequence). The junction had 5 bases not matched to a gene; V was cut back by 8 bases and J by 0 bases. Written as DNA, the CDR3 is TGTGCCAGCGGTCAGACAGGGGGCTCCTACGAGCAGTACTTC. This gives the protein CASGQTGGSYEQYF.

This clonotype turned up a few times. The gene calls are TRBV7-3 and TRBJ2-5; D may correspond to TRBD1 or TRBD2 (5 bases each). TRBJ2-1 matches the DNA end more closely, so the J call is doubtful. CDR3 length equals 13 residues. CDR1 SGHTA and CDR2 FQGTGA come from the germline V gene. CDR3 amino acids: CASSPRFEGEQFF. The CDR3 DNA follows: TGTGCCAGCAGCCCCCGGTTCGAGGGGGAGCAGTTCTTC.

V usage is TRBV12-3 or TRBV12-4 and J usage is TRBJ2-6; D gene ambiguous. The CDR3 contains 15 residues. Trimming left V 7 bases short and J 2 bases short, with 12 bases between. CDR3 protein: CASMNVVPGANVLTF. The CDR3 DNA sequence: TGTGCCAGCATGAACGTGGTCCCTGGGGCCAACGTCCTGACTTTC.

This chain uses TRBV13 with TRBJ2-7; 8 nucleotides line up with TRBD1. Germline V CDR1 and CDR2: PRHDT, FYEKMQ (reference sequence). V shed 4 bases and J 4 bases; nucleotides not matched to a gene: 9. This CDR3 has 15 residues. The CDR3 nucleotides read TGTGCCAGCAGCTCGGACCGGGACAGGCATTACGAGCAGTACTTC. As protein: CASSSDRDRHYEQYF.